This entry features one TCR beta chain sequence. Authors' analysis steps: Amplified reference gene primers provided the basis for estimating nucleated cell counts. Data came from immunoSEQ multiplex PCR; TCRdb stores just in-frame clones and leaves some out. V and J calls and clone size are copied from that table; D and trimming were computed from the DNA. The sample lists around 170,000 clones, around four fifths occurring once. Germline CDR1 SGHRS, CDR2 YFSETQ. V gave up 4 bases and J gave up 2 bases; unmatched junction bases: 9. This CDR3 contains 15 residues. Which cohort a participant joined came from the clinical history participants gave. Symptom resolution, clearance, or two negative PCRs marked donors in Cohort 3 as recovered. This sample was taken from a study of blood T cell repertoires in COVID-19. On the study more broadly: In each case, the material was cDNA or gDNA derived from T cells, B-cell-depleted T cells, or PBMCs.

This sequence joins TRBV5-1 and TRBJ2-7; 7 nucleotides agree with TRBD1. The TCR sequence derives from a woman in her forties or fifties who had recovered from COVID-19. Sequenced sample: PBMCs or T cells enriched from blood (not recorded which). This CDR3 reads CASSPPDRTTYEQYF. DNA for the CDR3: TGCGCCAGCAGCCCCCCGGACAGGACAACCTACGAGCAGTACTTC.